Detailed here is one T cell receptor beta chain. Germline V gene sequence: CDR1 LNHDA, CDR2 SQIVND (reference sequence). With 6 bases clipped from V and 1 base from J, the junction kept 5 bases outside the gene matches. The CDR3 spans 15 residues. The entry originates in a study of blood T cell repertoires in COVID-19. TCRdb's table, derived via immunoSEQ multiplex PCR, lists solely in-frame clones and lacks some. The sample comprises around 320,000 clones, approximately 89% of which are singletons, and 11% rests with the top ten. Sequencing was done on a sample of peripheral blood. The clonotype originates from a woman in her 30s with COVID-19, enrolled during active disease. The chain recombines TRBV19 with TRBJ1-3; 8 nucleotides match TRBD1. The CDR3 sequence: CASRLTGGSGNTIYF. CDR3 nucleotides: TGTGCCAGTAGACTCACAGGGGGGTCTGGAAACACCATATATTTT.